The entry below gives a single T cell receptor beta chain sequence along with its context. The CDR3 runs to 16 residues. Germline CDR1 LNHDA, CDR2 SQIVND (reference sequence). Deletions cut 5 bases from V and 0 bases from J, with 16 bases between. Profiled with immunoSEQ multiplex PCR; TCRdb holds only in-frame clones, not every one. The sample contains fewer than 150,000 clones, 84% of which appear only once. These data come from a study of blood T cell repertoires in COVID-19. Overall study: PBMCs, B-cell-depleted T cells, or T cells were the source of the cDNA or gDNA that made up the material.

The chain carries TRBV19 and TRBJ1-1; maybe TRBD1 (6 bases). The sequenced sample was PBMCs or T cells enriched from blood (not recorded which). The TCR originated in a man between 50 and 59 years old in a cohort exposed to, infected with or recovered from COVID-19 (not recorded which). The DNA for the CDR3 is TGTGCCAGTAGTTCCTCAGGGGAAGGGATGAACACTGAAGCTTTCTTT. Translated, it gives CASSSSGEGMNTEAFF.